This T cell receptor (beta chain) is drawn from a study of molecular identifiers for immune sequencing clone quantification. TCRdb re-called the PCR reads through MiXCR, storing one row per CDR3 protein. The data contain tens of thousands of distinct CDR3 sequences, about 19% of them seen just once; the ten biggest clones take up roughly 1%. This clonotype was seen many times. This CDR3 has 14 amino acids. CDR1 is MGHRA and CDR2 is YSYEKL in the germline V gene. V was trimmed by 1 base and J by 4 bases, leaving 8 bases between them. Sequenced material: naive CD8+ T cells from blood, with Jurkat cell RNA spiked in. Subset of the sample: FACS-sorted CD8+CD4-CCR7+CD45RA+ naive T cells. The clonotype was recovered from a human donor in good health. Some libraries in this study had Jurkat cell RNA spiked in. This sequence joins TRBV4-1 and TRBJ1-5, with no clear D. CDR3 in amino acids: CASSQGTENQPQHF. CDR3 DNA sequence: TGCGCCAGCAGCCAAGGCACAGAGAATCAGCCCCAGCATTTT.